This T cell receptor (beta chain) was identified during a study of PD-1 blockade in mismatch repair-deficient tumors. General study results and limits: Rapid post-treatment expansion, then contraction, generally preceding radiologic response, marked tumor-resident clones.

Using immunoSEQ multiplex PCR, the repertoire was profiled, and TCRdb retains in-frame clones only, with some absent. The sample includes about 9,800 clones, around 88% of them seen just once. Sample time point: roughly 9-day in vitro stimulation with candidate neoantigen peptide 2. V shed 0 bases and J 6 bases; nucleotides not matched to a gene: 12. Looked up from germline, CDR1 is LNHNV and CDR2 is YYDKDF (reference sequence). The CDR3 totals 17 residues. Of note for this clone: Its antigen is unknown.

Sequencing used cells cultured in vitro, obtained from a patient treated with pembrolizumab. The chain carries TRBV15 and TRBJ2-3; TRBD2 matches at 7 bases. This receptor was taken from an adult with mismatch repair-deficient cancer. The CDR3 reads CATSRDQRAGVADTQYF. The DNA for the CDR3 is TGTGCCACCAGCAGAGATCAACGGGCGGGAGTGGCGGATACGCAGTATTTT.